The 13 T cell receptor beta chains given below trace back to one sample, sequenced in a study of cytotoxic CD8 clonotypes in ibrutinib-treated CLL. TCRdb keeps only in-frame clones here, not all; method: immunoSEQ multiplex PCR. This table holds under 50,000 clones, 65% to 70% found once. The sample was PBMCs, taken at disease progression, from a patient treated with ibrutinib. Receptors originate from a human donor with chronic lymphocytic leukemia.

The V and J genes are TRBV4-1 and TRBJ2-7, with D maybe TRBD1 (5 bases). CDR1 and CDR2 from the germline V gene are MGHRA and YSYEKL. The V and J ends lost 7 bases and 3 bases respectively, with 19 bases between them. The CDR3 extends over 15 amino acids. The CDR3 sequence: CASKKPRQTFYEQYF. The CDR3 nucleotides are TGCGCCAGCAAAAAACCCAGACAGACTTTCTACGAGCAGTACTTC.

The rearrangement joins TRBV28 to TRBJ2-1; 10 bases align to TRBD1. CDR3 length: 14 residues. Germline V gene sequence: CDR1 MDHEN, CDR2 SYDVKM. V was pared by 7 bases and J by 4 bases, with 4 bases of the junction left unmatched. CDR3 in DNA: TGTGCCAGCACCCGGGACAGGGGATACAATGAGCAGTTCTTC. Translation: CASTRDRGYNEQFF.

V usage is TRBV7-2 and J usage is TRBJ2-7, with 7 bases identical to TRBD1. The germline CDR1 and CDR2 sequences are SGHTA and FQGNSA. With 5 bases clipped from V and 12 bases from J, the junction kept 7 bases outside the gene matches. The CDR3 is 11 amino acids. This CDR3 is CASSPGTVVYF. CDR3 DNA: TGTGCCAGCAGCCCCGGGACAGTGGTGTACTTC.

The chain combines TRBV9 with TRBJ2-1; D is perhaps TRBD1 (5 bases). The germline V and J ends were trimmed by 5 bases and 1 base, with 13 bases remaining between them. Germline lookup yields CDR1 SGDLS and CDR2 YYNGEE. CDR3 size: 15 residues. The CDR3 sequence: CASSRRVGSYNEQFF. For the CDR3, the DNA is TGTGCCAGCAGTCGCAGGGTGGGGTCCTACAATGAGCAGTTCTTC.

The rearrangement joins TRBV4-2 to TRBJ1-4; no clear D. Germline lookup yields CDR1 LGHNA and CDR2 YNFKEQ. The germline V and J ends were trimmed by 0 bases and 4 bases, with 6 bases remaining between them. CDR3 length: 14 amino acids. In nucleotides, the CDR3 is TGTGCCAGCAGCCAAGAGCTAGTTAATGAAAAACTGTTTTTT. Translated, it gives CASSQELVNEKLFF.

The CDR3, as DNA: TGCAGCGTTGCCAGGGATGCCTACGAGCAGTACTTC. Protein product: CSVARDAYEQYF. The V gene is TRBV29-1, the J gene TRBJ2-7; possibly TRBD1 for D (5 bases). Germline V gene lookup returns CDR1 SQVTM and CDR2 ANQGSEA. This CDR3 has 12 amino acids. Between the trimmed V and J ends, which lost 4 bases and 2 bases, there was a span of 9 bases.

The rearrangement links TRBV9 to TRBJ1-1; weak D call: TRBD1 (6 bases). With 0 bases removed from V and 9 bases from J, the gap between germline ends came to 12 bases. The CDR3 sequence is 13 residues long. Germline CDR1 is SGDLS and CDR2 is YYNGEE. For the CDR3, the DNA is TGTGCCAGCAGCGTAGCGCAGGACAGCCAAGCTTTCTTT. Amino acid sequence: CASSVAQDSQAFF.

The rearrangement joins TRBV12-5 to TRBJ1-1; D is possibly TRBD1 (6 bases). This CDR3 contains 14 residues. The V gene lost 1 base and the J gene lost 5 bases, with 11 bases spanning the gap. Germline CDR1 reads LGHNT; CDR2 reads FRNRAP. CDR3 DNA sequence: TGTGCTAGTGGTTTGGAAGGGGGTTGGACTGAAGCTTTCTTT. This encodes CASGLEGGWTEAFF.

The gene calls are TRBV27 and TRBJ2-1, with 9 bases lining up with TRBD1. The germline gives CDR1 MNHEY, CDR2 SMNVEV (reference sequence). Trimming cost V 6 bases and J 3 bases; bases outside gene matches: 9. The CDR3 sequence is 16 residues long. CDR3 sequence (DNA): TGTGCCAGCAGGACCTCCGGGACAGGGCGCTACAATGAGCAGTTCTTC. It is translated as CASRTSGTGRYNEQFF.

The chain combines TRBV30 with TRBJ2-6; no reliable D call. There are 12 residues in the CDR3. The germline V gene has CDR1 GTSNPN and CDR2 SVGIG (reference sequence). V shed 5 bases and J shed 1 base, with 3 bases lying between them. CDR3 sequence (DNA): TGTGCCTGGGGTTCTGGGGCCAACGTCCTGACTTTC. It is translated as CAWGSGANVLTF.

The rearrangement links TRBV5-4 to TRBJ2-3; maybe TRBD1 (6 bases). The CDR3 extends over 14 amino acids. The V gene's germline CDR1 is SGHNT and CDR2 YYREEE (reference sequence). The V and J ends lost 4 bases and 2 bases respectively, with 11 bases between them. This CDR3 is CASSGGGYTDTQYF. As DNA, the CDR3 is TGTGCCAGCAGCGGGGGCGGCTACACAGATACGCAGTATTTT.

The rearrangement links TRBV30 to TRBJ2-1; D is uncertain. The CDR3 runs to 10 residues. Germline V gives CDR1 GTSNPN, CDR2 SVGIG (reference sequence). With 5 bases removed from V and 5 bases from J, the gap between germline ends came to 4 bases. Written as DNA, the CDR3 is TGTGCCTGGTTCGACAATGAGCAGTTCTTC. Translation gives CAWFDNEQFF.

The V and J genes are TRBV5-1 and TRBJ2-3, with 8 bases aligning to TRBD2. CDR1 and CDR2 (germline): SGHRS, YFSETQ. V shed 3 bases, J shed 6 bases, and the junction held 6 bases outside the gene matches. The CDR3 contains 14 residues. The CDR3 sequence is CASSSGTSSDTQYF. The CDR3 coding sequence is TGCGCCAGCAGCTCAGGGACTAGTAGCGATACGCAGTATTTT.